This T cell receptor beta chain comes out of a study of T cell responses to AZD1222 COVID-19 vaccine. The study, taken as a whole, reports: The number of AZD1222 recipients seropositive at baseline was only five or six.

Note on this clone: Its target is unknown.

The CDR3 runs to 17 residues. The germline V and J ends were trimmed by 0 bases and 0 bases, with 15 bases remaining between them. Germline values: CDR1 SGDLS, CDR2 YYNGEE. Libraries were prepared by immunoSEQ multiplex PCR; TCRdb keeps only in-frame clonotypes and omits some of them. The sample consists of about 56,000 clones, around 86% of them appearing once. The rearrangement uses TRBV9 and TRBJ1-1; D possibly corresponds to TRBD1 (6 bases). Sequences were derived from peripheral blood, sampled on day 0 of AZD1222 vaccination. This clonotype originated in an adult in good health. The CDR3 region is CASSVVGGSGVNTEAFF. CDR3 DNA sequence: TGTGCCAGCAGCGTAGTTGGGGGCTCGGGGGTGAACACTGAAGCTTTCTTT. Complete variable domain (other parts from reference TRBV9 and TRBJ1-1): DSGVTQTPKHLITATGQRVTLRCSPRSGDLSVYWYQQSLDQGLQFLIQYYNGEERAKGNILERFSAQQFPDLHSELNLSSLELGDSALYFCASSVVGGSGVNTEAFFGQGTRLTVV.